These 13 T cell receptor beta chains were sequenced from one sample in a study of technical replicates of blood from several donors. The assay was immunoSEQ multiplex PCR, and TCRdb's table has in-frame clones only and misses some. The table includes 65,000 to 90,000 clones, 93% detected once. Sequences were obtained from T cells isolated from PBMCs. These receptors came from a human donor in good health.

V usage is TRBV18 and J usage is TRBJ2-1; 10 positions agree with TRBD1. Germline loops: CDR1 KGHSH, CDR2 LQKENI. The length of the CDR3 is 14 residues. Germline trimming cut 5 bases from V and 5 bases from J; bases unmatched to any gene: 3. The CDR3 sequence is CASSGTGADNEQFF. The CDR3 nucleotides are TGTGCCAGCTCAGGGACAGGGGCTGACAATGAGCAGTTCTTC.

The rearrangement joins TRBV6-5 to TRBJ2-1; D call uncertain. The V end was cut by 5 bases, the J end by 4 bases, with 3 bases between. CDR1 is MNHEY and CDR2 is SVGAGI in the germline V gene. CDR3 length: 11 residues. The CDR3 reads CASSTYNEQFF. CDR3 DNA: TGTGCCAGCAGTACATACAATGAGCAGTTCTTC.

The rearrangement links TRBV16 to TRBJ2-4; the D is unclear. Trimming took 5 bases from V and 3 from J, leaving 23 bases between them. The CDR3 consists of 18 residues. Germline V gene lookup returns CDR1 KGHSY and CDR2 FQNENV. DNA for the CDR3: TGTGCCAGCAGCATGATTTTGGTTGGAAAGGCAGGCAAAAACATTCAGTACTTC. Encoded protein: CASSMILVGKAGKNIQYF.

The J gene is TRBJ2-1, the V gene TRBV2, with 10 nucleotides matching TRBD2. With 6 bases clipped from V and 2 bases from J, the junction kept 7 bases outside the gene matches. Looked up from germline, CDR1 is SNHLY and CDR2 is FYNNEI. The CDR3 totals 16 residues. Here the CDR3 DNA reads TGTGCCAGCAGGTTGACTAGCGGGTCTACCTACAATGAGCAGTTCTTC. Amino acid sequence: CASRLTSGSTYNEQFF.

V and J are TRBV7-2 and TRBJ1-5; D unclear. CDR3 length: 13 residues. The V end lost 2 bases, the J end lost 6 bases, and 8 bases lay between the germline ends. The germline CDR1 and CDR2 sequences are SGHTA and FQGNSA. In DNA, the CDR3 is TGTGCCAGCAGCTTATTACGGGGTCAGCCCCAGCATTTT. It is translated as CASSLLRGQPQHF.

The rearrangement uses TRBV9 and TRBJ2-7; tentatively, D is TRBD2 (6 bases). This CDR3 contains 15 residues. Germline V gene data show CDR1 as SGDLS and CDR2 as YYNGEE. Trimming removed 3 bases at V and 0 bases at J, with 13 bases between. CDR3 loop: CASSGSGSFSYEQYF. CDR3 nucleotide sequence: TGTGCCAGCAGCGGTAGCGGTTCCTTCTCCTACGAGCAGTACTTC.

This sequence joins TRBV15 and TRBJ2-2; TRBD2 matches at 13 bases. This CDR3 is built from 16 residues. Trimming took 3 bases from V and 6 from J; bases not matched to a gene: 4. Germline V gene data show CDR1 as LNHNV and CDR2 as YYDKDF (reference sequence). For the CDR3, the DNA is TGTGCCACCAGCAGGAGGACTAGCGGGAGTGCCGGGGAGCTGTTTTTT. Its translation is CATSRRTSGSAGELFF.

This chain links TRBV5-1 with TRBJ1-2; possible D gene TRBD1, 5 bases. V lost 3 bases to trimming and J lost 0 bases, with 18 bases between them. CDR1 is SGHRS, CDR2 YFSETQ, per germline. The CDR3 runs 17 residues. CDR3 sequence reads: CASSYKNSGAANYGYTF. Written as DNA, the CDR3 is TGCGCCAGCAGCTACAAAAATAGTGGGGCAGCTAACTATGGCTACACCTTC.

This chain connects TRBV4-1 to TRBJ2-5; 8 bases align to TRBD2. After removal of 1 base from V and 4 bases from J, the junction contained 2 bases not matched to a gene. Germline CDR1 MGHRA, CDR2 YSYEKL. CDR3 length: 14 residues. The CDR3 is CASSQASGGETQYF. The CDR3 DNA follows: TGCGCCAGCAGCCAAGCCAGCGGGGGAGAGACCCAGTACTTC.

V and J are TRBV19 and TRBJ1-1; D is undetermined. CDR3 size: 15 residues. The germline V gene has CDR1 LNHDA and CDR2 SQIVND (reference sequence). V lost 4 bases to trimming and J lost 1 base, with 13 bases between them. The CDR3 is CASSTAPQENTEAFF. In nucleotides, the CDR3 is TGTGCCAGTAGTACCGCCCCCCAGGAGAACACTGAAGCTTTCTTT.

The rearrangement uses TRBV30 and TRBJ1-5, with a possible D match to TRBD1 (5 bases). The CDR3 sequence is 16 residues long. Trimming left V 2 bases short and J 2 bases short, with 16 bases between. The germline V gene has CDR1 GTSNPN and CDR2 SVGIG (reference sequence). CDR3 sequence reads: CAWSPKTGGGNQPQHF. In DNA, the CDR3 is TGTGCCTGGAGTCCCAAAACCGGGGGTGGCAATCAGCCCCAGCATTTT.

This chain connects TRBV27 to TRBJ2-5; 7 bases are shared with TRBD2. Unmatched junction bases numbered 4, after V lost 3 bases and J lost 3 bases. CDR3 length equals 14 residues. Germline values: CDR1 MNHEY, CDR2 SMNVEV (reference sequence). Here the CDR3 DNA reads TGTGCCAGCAGTTTCCTAGCGGACAAAGAGACCCAGTACTTC. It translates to CASSFLADKETQYF.

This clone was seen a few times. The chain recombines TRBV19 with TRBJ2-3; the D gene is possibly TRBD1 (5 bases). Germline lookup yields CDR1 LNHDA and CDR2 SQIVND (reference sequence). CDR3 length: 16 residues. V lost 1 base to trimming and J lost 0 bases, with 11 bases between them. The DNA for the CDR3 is TGTGCCAGTAGTATAGCCTGGGGCACTAGCACAGATACGCAGTATTTT. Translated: CASSIAWGTSTDTQYF.